This T cell receptor (beta chain) is drawn from a study of T-cell memory formation after mild COVID-19. Study summary: Each donor largely had its own TCR clusters.

Each CDR3 protein gets one entry after TCRdb re-called the 5' RACE reads with MiXCR. The sample shows about 170,000 distinct CDR3 sequences, over 10% of them seen only once. Overall study results and limits: Unconfirmed was the SARS-CoV-2 specificity of second-wave clones that peaked on day 37. Clones contracting across day 15 to 85 had a balanced CD4/CD8 profile; later expanding clones leaned CD4+.

V was pared by 6 bases and J by 4 bases, with 11 bases of the junction left unmatched. CDR1 is DFQATT and CDR2 is SNEGSKA in the germline V gene (reference sequence). The CDR3 spans 14 residues. This clonotype was recorded many times. Its specificity is not known. The chain employs TRBV20-1 and TRBJ1-2, with 7 bases matching TRBD1. The clonotype was recovered from a man younger than 35 who had mild COVID-19 (a few samples of this study predate the infection). Cell type and time point are not known. The material sequenced was PBMCs or a T cell subset sorted from them (not recorded which). The CDR3 here is CSAKKTGSVYGYTF. CDR3 nucleotides: TGCAGTGCCAAGAAGACAGGGTCCGTCTATGGCTACACCTTC.